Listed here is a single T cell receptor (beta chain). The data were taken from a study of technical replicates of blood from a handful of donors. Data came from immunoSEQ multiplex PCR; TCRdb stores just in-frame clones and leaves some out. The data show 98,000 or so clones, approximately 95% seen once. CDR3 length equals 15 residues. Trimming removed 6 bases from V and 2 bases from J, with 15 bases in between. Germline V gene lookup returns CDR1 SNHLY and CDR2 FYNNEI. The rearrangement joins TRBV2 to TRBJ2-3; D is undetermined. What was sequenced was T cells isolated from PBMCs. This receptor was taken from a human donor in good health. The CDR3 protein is CASRFRGEHTDTQYF. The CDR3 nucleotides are TGTGCCAGCAGGTTCCGCGGAGAACACACAGATACGCAGTATTTT.